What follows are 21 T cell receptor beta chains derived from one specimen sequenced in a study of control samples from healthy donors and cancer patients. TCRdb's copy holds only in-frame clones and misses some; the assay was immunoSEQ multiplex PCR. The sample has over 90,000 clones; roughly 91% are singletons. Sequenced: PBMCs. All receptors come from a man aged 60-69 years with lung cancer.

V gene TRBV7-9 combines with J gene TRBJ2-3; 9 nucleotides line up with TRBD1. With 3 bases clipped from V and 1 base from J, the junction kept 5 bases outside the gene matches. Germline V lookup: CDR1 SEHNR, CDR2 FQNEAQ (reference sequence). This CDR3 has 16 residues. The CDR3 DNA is TGTGCCAGCAGCTTGGGGGGACAGGGTGGCACAGATACGCAGTATTTT. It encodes CASSLGGQGGTDTQYF. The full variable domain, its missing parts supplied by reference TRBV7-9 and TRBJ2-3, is DTGVSQNPRHKITKRGQNVTFRCDPISEHNRLYWYRQTLGQGPEFLTYFQNEAQLEKSRLLSDRFSAERPKGSFSTLEIQRTEQGDSAMYLCASSLGGQGGTDTQYFGPGTRLTVL.

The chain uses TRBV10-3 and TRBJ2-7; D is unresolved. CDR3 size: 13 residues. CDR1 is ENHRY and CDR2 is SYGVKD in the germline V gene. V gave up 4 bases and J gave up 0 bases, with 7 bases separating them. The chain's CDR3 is CAISAPFSYEQYV. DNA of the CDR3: TGTGCCATCAGTGCCCCTTTCTCCTACGAGCAGTACGTC.

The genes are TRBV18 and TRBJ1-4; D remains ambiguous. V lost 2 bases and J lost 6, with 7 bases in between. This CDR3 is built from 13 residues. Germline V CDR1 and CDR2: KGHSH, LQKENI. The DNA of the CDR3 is TGTGCCAGCTCACCAGATGGAGATGAAAAACTGTTTTTT. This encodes CASSPDGDEKLFF. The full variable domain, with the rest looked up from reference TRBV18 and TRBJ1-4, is NAGVMQNPRHLVRRRGQEARLRCSPMKGHSHVYWYRQLPEEGLKFMVYLQKENIIDESGMPKERFSAEFPKEGPSILRIQQVVRGDSAAYFCASSPDGDEKLFFGSGTQLSVL.

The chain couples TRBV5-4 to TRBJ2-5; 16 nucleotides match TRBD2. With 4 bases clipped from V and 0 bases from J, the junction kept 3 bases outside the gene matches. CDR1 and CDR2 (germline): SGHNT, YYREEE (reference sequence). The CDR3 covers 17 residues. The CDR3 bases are TGTGCCAGCAGCGAGGGACTAGCGGGGGGGTACCAAGAGACCCAGTACTTC. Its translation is CASSEGLAGGYQETQYF.

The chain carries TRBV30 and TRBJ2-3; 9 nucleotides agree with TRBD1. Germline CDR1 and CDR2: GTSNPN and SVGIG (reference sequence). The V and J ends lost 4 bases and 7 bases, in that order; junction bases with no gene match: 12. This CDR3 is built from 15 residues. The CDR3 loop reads CAWTLGTGFRNTQYF. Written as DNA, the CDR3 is TGTGCCTGGACTTTAGGGACAGGGTTTAGGAATACGCAGTATTTT.

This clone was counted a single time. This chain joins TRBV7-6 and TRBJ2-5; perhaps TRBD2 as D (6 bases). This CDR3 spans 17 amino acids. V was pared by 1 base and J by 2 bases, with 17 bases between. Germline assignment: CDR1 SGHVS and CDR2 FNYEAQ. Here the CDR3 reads CASSLVGVSGVQETQYF. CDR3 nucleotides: TGTGCCAGCAGCTTAGTTGGGGTCTCGGGGGTTCAAGAGACCCAGTACTTC. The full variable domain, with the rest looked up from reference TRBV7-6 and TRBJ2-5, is GAGVSQSPRYKVTKRGQDVALRCDPISGHVSLYWYRQALGQGPEFLTYFNYEAQQDKSGLPNDRFSAERPEGSISTLTIQRTEQRDSAMYRCASSLVGVSGVQETQYFGPGTRLLVL.

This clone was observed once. CDR3 amino acids: CAWSVRTEETQYF. The CDR3 DNA reads TGTGCCTGGAGTGTACGAACCGAAGAGACCCAGTACTTC. The chain combines TRBV30 with TRBJ2-5; D ambiguous. CDR1 is GTSNPN and CDR2 is SVGIG in the germline V gene (reference sequence). The ends were cut back, 0 bases at V and 3 bases at J, with 8 bases in the middle. The CDR3 runs 13 residues.

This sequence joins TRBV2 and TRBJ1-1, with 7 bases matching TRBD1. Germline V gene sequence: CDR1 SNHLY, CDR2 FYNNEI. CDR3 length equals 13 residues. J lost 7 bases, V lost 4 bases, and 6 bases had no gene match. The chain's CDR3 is CASSGQGPIEAFF. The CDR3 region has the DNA TGTGCCAGCAGTGGACAGGGTCCGATTGAAGCTTTCTTT. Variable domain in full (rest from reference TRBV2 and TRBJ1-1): EPEVTQTPSHQVTQMGQEVILRCVPISNHLYFYWYRQILGQKVEFLVSFYNNEISEKSEIFDDQFSVERPDGSNFTLKIRSTKLEDSAMYFCASSGQGPIEAFFGQGTRLTVV.

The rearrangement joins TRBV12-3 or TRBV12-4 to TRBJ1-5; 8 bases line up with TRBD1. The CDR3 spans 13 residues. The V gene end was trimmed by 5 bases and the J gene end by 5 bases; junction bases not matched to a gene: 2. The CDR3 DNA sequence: TGTGCCAGCAGTCTACAGGGGGATCAGCCCCAGCATTTT. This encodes CASSLQGDQPQHF.

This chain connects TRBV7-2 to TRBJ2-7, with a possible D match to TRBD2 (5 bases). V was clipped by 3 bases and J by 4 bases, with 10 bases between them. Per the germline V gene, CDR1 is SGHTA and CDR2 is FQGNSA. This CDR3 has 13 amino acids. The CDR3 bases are TGTGCCAGCAGCTTGGGAGTTCAATACGAGCAGTACGTC. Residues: CASSLGVQYEQYV.

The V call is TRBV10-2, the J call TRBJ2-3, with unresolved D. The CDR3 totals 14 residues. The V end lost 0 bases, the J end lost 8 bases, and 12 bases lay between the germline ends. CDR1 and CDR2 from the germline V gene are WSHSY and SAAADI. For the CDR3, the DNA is TGCGCCAGCAGTGAGTCTGGGTCCCGGGTTACGCAGTATTTT. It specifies CASSESGSRVTQYF.

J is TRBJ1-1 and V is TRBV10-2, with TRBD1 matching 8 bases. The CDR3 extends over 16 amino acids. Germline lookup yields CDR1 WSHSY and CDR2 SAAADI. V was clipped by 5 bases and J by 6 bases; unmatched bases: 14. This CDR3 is CASSKIPGTGYAEAFF. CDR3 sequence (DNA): TGCGCCAGCAGTAAGATTCCCGGGACAGGCTACGCTGAAGCTTTCTTT.

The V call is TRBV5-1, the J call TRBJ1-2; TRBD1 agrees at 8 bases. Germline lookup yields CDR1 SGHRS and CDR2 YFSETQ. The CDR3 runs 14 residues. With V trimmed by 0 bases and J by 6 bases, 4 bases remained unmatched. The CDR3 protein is CASSLDGQGDGYTF. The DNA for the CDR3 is TGCGCCAGCAGCTTGGACGGACAGGGCGATGGCTACACCTTC. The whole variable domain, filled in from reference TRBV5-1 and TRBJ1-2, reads KAGVTQTPRYLIKTRGQQVTLSCSPISGHRSVSWYQQTPGQGLQFLFEYFSETQRNKGNFPGRFSGRQFSNSRSEMNVSTLELGDSALYLCASSLDGQGDGYTFGSGTRLTVV.

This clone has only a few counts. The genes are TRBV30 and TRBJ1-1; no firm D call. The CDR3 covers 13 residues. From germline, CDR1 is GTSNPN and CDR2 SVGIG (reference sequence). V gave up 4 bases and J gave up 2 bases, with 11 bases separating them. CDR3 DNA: TGTGCCTGGACCACGCTGGGAAACACTGAAGCTTTCTTT. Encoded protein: CAWTTLGNTEAFF.

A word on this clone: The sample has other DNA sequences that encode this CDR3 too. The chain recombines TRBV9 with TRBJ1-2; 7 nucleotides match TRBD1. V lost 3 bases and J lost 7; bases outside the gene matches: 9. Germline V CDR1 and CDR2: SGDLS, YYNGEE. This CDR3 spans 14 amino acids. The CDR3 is CASSARAGGSGYTF. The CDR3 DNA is TGTGCCAGCAGCGCGAGGGCAGGGGGTTCTGGCTACACCTTC.

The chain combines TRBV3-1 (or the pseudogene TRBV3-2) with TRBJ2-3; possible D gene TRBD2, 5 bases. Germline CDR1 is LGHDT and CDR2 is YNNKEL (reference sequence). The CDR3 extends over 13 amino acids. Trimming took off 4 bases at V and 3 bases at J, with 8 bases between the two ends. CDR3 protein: CASSPTGTDTQYF. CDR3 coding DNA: TGTGCCAGCAGCCCCACGGGAACAGATACGCAGTATTTT.

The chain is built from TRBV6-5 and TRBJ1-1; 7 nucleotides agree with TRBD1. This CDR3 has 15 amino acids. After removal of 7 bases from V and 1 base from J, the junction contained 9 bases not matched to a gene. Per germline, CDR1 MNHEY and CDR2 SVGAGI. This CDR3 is CASTTQGRGNTEAFF. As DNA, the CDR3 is TGTGCCAGCACCACACAGGGGCGGGGGAACACTGAAGCTTTCTTT.

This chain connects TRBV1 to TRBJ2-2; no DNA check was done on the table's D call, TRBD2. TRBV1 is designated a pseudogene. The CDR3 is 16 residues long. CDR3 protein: CTSSQENLLNTGELFF. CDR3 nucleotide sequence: TGCACCAGCAGCCAAGAGAATCTACTGAACACCGGGGAGCTGTTTTTT.

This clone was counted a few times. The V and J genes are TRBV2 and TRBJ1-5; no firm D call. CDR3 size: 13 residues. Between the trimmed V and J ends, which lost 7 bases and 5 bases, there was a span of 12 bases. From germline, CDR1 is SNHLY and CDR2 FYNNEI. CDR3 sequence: CASTTQTDQPQHF. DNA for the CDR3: TGTGCCAGCACTACCCAGACGGATCAGCCCCAGCATTTT.

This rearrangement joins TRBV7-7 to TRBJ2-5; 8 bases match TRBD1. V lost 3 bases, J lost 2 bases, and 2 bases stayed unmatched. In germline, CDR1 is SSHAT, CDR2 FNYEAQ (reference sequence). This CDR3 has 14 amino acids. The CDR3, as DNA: TGTGCCAGCAGCTTGGGGACAGGTCAAGAGACCCAGTACTTC. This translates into CASSLGTGQETQYF.

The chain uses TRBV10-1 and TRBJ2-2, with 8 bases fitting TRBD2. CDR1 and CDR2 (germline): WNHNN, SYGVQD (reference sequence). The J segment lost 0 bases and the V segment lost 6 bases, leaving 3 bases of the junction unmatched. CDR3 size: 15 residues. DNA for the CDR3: TGCGCCAGCAGGCCGGGACTAGCGAACACCGGGGAGCTGTTTTTT. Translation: CASRPGLANTGELFF.